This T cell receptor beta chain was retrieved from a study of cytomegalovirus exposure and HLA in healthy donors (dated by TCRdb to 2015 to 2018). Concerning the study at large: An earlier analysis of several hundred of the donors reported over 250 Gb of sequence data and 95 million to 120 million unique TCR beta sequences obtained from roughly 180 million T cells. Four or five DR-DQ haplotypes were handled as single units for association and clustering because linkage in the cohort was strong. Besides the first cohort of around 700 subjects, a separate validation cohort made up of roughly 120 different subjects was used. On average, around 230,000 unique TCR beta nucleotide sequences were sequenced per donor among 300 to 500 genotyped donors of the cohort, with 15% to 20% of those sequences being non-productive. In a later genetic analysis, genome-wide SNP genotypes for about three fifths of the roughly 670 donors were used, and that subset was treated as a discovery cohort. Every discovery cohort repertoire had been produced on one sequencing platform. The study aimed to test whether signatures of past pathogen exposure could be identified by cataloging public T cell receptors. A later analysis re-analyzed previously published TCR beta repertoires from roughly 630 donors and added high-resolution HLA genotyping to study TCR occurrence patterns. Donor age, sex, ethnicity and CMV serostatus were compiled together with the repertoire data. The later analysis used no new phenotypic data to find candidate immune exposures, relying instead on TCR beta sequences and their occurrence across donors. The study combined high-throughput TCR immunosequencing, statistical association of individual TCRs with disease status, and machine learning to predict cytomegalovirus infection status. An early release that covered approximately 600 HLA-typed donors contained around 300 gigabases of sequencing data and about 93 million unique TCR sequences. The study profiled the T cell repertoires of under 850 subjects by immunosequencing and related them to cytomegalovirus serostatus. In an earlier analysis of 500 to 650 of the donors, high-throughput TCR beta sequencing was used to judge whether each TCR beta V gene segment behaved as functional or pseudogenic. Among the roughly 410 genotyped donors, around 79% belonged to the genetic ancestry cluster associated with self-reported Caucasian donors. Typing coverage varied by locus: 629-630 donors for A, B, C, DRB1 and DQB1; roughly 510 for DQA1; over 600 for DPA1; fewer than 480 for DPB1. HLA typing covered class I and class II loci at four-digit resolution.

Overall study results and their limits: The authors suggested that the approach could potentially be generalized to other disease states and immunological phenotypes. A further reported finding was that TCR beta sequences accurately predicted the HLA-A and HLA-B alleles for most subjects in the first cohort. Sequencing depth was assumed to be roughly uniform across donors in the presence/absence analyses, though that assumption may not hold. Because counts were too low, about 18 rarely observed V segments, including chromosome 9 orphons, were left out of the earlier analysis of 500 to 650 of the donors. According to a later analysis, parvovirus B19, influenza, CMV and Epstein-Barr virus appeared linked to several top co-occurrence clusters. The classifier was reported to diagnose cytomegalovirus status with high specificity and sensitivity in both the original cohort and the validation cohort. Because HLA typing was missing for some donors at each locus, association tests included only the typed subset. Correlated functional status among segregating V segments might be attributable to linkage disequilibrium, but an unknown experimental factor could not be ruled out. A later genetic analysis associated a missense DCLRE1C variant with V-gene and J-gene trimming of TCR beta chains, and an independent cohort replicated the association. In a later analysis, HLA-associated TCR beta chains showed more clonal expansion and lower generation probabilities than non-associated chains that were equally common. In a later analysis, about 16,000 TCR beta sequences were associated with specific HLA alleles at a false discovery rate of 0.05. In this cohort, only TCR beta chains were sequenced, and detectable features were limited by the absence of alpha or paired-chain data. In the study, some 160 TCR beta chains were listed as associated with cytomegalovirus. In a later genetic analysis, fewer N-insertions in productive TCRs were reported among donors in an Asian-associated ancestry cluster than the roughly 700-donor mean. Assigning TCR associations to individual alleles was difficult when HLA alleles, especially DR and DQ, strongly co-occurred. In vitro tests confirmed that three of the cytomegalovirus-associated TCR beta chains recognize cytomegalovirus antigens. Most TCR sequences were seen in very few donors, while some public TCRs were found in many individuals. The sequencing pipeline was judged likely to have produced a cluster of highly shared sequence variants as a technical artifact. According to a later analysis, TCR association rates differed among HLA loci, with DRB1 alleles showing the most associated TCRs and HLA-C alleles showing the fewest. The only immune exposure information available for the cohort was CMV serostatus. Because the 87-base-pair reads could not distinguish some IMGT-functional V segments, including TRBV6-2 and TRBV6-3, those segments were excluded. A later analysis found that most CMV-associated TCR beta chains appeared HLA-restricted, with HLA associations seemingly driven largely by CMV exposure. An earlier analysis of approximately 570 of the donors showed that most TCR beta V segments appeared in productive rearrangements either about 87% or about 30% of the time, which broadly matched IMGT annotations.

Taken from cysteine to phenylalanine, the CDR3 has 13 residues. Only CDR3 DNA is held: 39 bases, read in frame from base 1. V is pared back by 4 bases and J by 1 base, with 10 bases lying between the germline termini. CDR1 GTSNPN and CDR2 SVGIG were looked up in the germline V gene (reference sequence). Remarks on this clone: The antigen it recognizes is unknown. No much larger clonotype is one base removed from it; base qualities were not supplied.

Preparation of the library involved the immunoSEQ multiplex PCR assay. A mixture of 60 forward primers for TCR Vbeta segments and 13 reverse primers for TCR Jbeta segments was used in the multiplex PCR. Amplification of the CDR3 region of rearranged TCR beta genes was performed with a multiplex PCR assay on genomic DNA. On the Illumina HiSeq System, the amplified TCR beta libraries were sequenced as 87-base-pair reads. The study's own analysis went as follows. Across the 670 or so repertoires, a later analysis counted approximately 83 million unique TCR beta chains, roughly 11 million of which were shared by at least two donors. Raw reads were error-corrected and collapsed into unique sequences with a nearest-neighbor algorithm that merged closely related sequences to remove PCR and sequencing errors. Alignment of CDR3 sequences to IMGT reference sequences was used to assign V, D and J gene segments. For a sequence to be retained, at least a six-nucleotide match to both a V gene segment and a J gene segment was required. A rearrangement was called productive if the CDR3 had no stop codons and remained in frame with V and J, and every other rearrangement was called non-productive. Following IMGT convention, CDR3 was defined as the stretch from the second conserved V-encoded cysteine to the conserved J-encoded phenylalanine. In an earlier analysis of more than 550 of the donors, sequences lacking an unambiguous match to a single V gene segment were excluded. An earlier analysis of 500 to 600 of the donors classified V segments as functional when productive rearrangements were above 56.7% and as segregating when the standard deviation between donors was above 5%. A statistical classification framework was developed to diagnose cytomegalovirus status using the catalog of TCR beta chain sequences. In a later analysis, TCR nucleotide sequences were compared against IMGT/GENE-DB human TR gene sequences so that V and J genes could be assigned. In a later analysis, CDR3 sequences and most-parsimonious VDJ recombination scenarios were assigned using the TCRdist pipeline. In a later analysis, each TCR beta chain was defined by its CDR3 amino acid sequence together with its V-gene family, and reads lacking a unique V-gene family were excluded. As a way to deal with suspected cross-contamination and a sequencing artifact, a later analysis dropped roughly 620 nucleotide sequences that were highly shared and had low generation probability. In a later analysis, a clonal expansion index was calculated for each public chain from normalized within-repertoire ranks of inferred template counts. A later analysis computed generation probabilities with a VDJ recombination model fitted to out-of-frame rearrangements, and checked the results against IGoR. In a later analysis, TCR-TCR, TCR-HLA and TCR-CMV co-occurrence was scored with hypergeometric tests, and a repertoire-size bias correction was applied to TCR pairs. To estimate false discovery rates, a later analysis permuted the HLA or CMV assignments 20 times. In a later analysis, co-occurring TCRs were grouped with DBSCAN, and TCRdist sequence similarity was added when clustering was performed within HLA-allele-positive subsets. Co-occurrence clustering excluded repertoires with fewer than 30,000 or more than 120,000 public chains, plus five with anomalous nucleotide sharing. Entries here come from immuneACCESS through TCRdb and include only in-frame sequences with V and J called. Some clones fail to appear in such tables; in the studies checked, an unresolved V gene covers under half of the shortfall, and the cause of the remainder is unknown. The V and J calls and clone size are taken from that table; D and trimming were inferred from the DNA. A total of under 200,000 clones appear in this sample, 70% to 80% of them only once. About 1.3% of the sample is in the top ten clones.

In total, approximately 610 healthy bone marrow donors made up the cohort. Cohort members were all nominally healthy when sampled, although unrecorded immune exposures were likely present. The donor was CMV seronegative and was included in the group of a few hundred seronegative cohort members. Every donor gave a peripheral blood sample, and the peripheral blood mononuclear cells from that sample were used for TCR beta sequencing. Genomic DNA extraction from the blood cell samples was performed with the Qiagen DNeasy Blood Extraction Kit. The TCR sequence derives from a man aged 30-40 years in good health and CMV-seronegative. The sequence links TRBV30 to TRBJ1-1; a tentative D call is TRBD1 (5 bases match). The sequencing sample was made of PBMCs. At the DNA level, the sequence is TGTGCCTGGATGCGGGACGGGAACACTGAAGCTTTCTTT. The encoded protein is CAWMRDGNTEAFF.